One and the same sample provided the 30 T cell receptor beta chains below, sequenced in a study of beta chain features in type 1 diabetes. The antigens for these receptors are not known. As every portion of the isolated RNA was reverse transcribed, the sequencing read expressed TCRB transcripts. The table came from immunoSEQ multiplex PCR; TCRdb's copy has only in-frame clones and leaves some out. Of a few hundred thousand clones in the sample, approximately 13% were seen once. Findings and caveats of the study: TCRB CDR3s were moderately but significantly shorter in Type 1 diabetes patients in all four CD4+ subsets.

The sequenced sample consisted of naive CD4+ T cells from blood. The origin of the receptors is a man aged 25 to 40 with type 1 diabetes.

The rearrangement uses TRBV7-8 and TRBJ1-1, with 7 bases fitting TRBD1. CDR3 length equals 13 residues. Germline CDR1 and CDR2: SGHVS and FQNEAQ. The V segment lost 7 bases and the J segment 1 base; nucleotides outside the gene matches: 3. CDR3: CASKGARNTEAFF. The CDR3, as DNA: TGTGCCAGCAAGGGGGCAAGGAACACTGAAGCTTTCTTT.

In its sample, this clone was seen a few times. This rearrangement joins TRBV30 to TRBJ2-7; D not certain. Germline CDR1 GTSNPN, CDR2 SVGIG (reference sequence). The V end was cut by 0 bases, the J end by 5 bases, with 5 bases between. CDR3 length: 11 residues. CDR3: CAWSVRDEQYF. The CDR3 DNA sequence: TGTGCCTGGAGTGTACGGGACGAGCAGTACTTC.

The rearrangement links TRBV5-1 to TRBJ2-2, with 9 nucleotides matching TRBD2. The length of the CDR3 is 18 residues. V was pared by 4 bases and J by 5 bases, with 15 bases of the junction left unmatched. CDR1 SGHRS and CDR2 YFSETQ come from the germline V gene. The CDR3: CASSAGLAGGPWTGELFF. CDR3 DNA sequence: TGCGCCAGCAGCGCCGGCTTGGCGGGAGGGCCGTGGACCGGGGAGCTGTTTTTT.

The rearrangement joins TRBV5-1 to TRBJ2-1; TRBD2 matches at 11 bases. V shed 0 bases, J shed 2 bases, and the junction held 1 base outside the gene matches. The CDR3 contains 16 residues. The germline V gene has CDR1 SGHRS and CDR2 YFSETQ. The CDR3 here is CASSLGGLAAYNEQFF. The CDR3 DNA reads as TGCGCCAGCAGCTTGGGGGGACTAGCGGCCTACAATGAGCAGTTCTTC.

Turning to this clone: The identical CDR3 is also encoded by other nucleotide sequences in the sample. The CDR3 region has the DNA TGCGCCAGCAGCTCCTCCGGGAGCTCCTACAATGAGCAGTTCTTC. The encoded protein is CASSSSGSSYNEQFF. The chain has TRBV5-1 and TRBJ2-1, with D tentatively TRBD2 (6 bases). This CDR3 is 15 amino acids long. Trimming stripped 3 bases from V and 0 bases from J, with 10 bases between. In germline, CDR1 is SGHRS, CDR2 YFSETQ.

V is TRBV14 and J is TRBJ1-1; D may be TRBD1 (5 bases). The CDR3 covers 15 residues. CDR1 is SGHDN and CDR2 is FVKESK in the germline V gene. V lost 4 bases to trimming and J lost 5 bases, with 17 bases between them. CDR3 sequence reads: CASSRRASSVTEAFF. The CDR3 nucleotides read TGTGCCAGCAGCCGCAGGGCCTCCTCTGTTACTGAAGCTTTCTTT.

This clone was observed a few times. The chain couples TRBV9 to TRBJ2-1; 8 bases are a match to TRBD1. V lost 3 bases to trimming and J lost 2 bases; unmatched junction nucleotides: 4. This CDR3 has 15 residues. Germline CDR1 reads SGDLS; CDR2 reads YYNGEE. The DNA of the CDR3 is TGTGCCAGCAGCGCGACAGGGGAAGCCTACAATGAGCAGTTCTTC. It yields the protein CASSATGEAYNEQFF.

Only a few counts were recorded for this clone. This chain uses TRBV30 with TRBJ2-6; no firm D call. Germline V gene sequence: CDR1 GTSNPN, CDR2 SVGIG (reference sequence). V was shortened by 1 base and J by 0 bases, with 13 bases between the two germline ends. The CDR3 runs to 17 residues. The CDR3 nucleotides are TGTGCCTGGAGTGGAGGTCACGAACGCTCTGGGGCCAACGTCCTGACTTTC. Translation: CAWSGGHERSGANVLTF.

In this sample, this clone turned up a few times. The V gene is TRBV18, the J gene TRBJ2-1, with D uncertain. This CDR3 contains 11 residues. The ends were cut back, 6 bases at V and 12 bases at J, with 12 bases in the middle. CDR1 is KGHSH and CDR2 is LQKENI in the germline V gene. CDR3 amino acids: CASSSQVWQFF. Written as DNA, the CDR3 is TGTGCCAGCTCGAGTCAGGTTTGGCAGTTCTTC. Using reference TRBV18 and TRBJ2-1 for the parts outside the CDR3, the full variable domain is NAGVMQNPRHLVRRRGQEARLRCSPMKGHSHVYWYRQLPEEGLKFMVYLQKENIIDESGMPKERFSAEFPKEGPSILRIQQVVRGDSAAYFCASSSQVWQFFGPGTRLTVL.

This clone was detected only a few times. The chain couples TRBV4-2 to TRBJ2-2, with 10 bases aligning to TRBD2. Germline V gene lookup returns CDR1 LGHNA and CDR2 YNFKEQ. V trimming: 0 bases; J trimming: 4 bases; junction bases outside the gene matches: 8. CDR3 size: 18 residues. The CDR3 bases are TGTGCCAGCAGCCAAGATCCCATTCTAGCGGGGGCCACCGGGGAGCTGTTTTTT. It specifies CASSQDPILAGATGELFF.

This clone has just a few counts. The chain employs TRBV6-6 and TRBJ1-6; D gene unclear. V was pared by 5 bases and J by 8 bases, with 7 bases between. Germline CDR1 and CDR2: MNHNY and SVGAGI (reference sequence). The CDR3 loop spans 12 amino acids. The CDR3, as DNA: TGTGCCAGCAGTGGCCCCGATTCACCCCTCCACTTT. Protein product: CASSGPDSPLHF.

V is TRBV6-5 and J is TRBJ2-3, with TRBD1 matching 9 bases. Germline CDR1 reads MNHEY; CDR2 reads SVGAGI. After removal of 5 bases from V and 6 bases from J, the junction contained 6 bases not matched to a gene. The CDR3 sequence is 14 residues long. This chain's CDR3 is CASSRTGTGDTQYF. The DNA for the CDR3 is TGTGCCAGCAGTCGCACCGGGACAGGGGATACGCAGTATTTT.

The V call is TRBV11-2, the J call TRBJ2-1; D gene uncertain. V was cut by 0 bases and J by 4 bases, with 10 bases left in between. The CDR3 has 15 residues. Germline V gene sequence: CDR1 SGHAT, CDR2 FQNNGV. CDR3 sequence: CASSLERLIYNEQFF. CDR3 sequence (DNA): TGTGCCAGCAGCTTAGAGAGGCTCATTTACAATGAGCAGTTCTTC.

The genes are TRBV9 and TRBJ1-1; TRBD1 aligns across 8 bases. Looked up from germline, CDR1 is SGDLS and CDR2 is YYNGEE. This CDR3 spans 14 amino acids. With 0 bases clipped from V and 4 bases from J, the junction kept 2 bases outside the gene matches. The CDR3 reads CASSVATGGTEAFF. The DNA for the CDR3 is TGTGCCAGCAGCGTAGCTACAGGGGGCACTGAAGCTTTCTTT.

The chain combines TRBV10-3 with TRBJ2-7; 9 nucleotides agree with TRBD2. Germline loops: CDR1 ENHRY, CDR2 SYGVKD. Trimming removed 6 bases from V and 1 base from J; junction bases left unmatched: 7. This CDR3 contains 15 residues. The CDR3 protein is CAISRSGGVSYEQYF. The CDR3, as DNA: TGTGCCATCAGCCGTAGCGGGGGAGTATCCTACGAGCAGTACTTC.

This clone was counted between two and nine times. The CDR3 bases are TGTGCCACCAGCAGAGATAGCCAGGGGCAAGAGACCCAGTACTTC. Protein product: CATSRDSQGQETQYF. The chain links TRBV15 to TRBJ2-5; possibly TRBD1 for D (6 bases). Deletions cut 0 bases from V and 2 bases from J, with 10 bases between. In germline, CDR1 is LNHNV, CDR2 YYDKDF (reference sequence). The CDR3 runs 15 residues.

The CDR3 loop is CASRGLSAWEKLFF. The CDR3 DNA is TGTGCCAGTAGGGGACTGTCCGCTTGGGAAAAACTGTTTTTT. The rearrangement uses TRBV19 and TRBJ1-4; D possibly corresponds to TRBD1 (5 bases). Germline-derived CDR1 and CDR2 are LNHDA and SQIVND (reference sequence). The CDR3 has 14 residues. Trimming stripped 6 bases from V and 8 bases from J, with 16 bases between.

This clone was seen a handful of times. V gene TRBV19 combines with J gene TRBJ2-7, with 8 bases matching TRBD1. This CDR3 is built from 13 residues. V gave up 5 bases and J gave up 3 bases; unmatched junction bases: 3. Germline V CDR1 and CDR2: LNHDA, SQIVND (reference sequence). CDR3 nucleotide sequence: TGTGCCAGTAGTTTCGGACAGGGCTACGAGCAGTACTTC. It codes for CASSFGQGYEQYF.

The CDR3 loop reads CASSLLATDTQYF. The CDR3 DNA sequence: TGTGCCAGCAGCTTGTTAGCCACAGATACGCAGTATTTT. This chain connects TRBV5-4 to TRBJ2-3; D remains ambiguous. CDR3 length equals 13 residues. Germline-derived CDR1 and CDR2 are SGHNT and YYREEE (reference sequence). V lost 1 base, J lost 2 bases, and 5 bases lay in between. The variable domain in full, completed from reference TRBV5-4 and TRBJ2-3, reads ETGVTQSPTHLIKTRGQQVTLRCSSQSGHNTVSWYQQALGQGPQFIFQYYREEENGRGNFPPRFSGLQFPNYSSELNVNALELDDSALYLCASSLLATDTQYFGPGTRLTVL.

As DNA, the CDR3 is TGCAGCGTTGAACGGGGACAGGTCACAGATACGCAGTATTTT. Its translation is CSVERGQVTDTQYF. The rearrangement links TRBV29-1 to TRBJ2-3; 8 positions match TRBD1. The germline gives CDR1 SQVTM, CDR2 ANQGSEA. Unmatched junction bases numbered 3, after V lost 2 bases and J lost 2 bases. There are 14 residues in the CDR3.

The chain links TRBV6-6 to TRBJ2-1; no firm D call. Per the germline V gene, CDR1 is MNHNY and CDR2 is SVGAGI (reference sequence). V was clipped by 8 bases and J by 0 bases, with 14 bases between them. There are 15 residues in the CDR3. The chain's CDR3 is CASFSTKSSYNEQFF. The CDR3 bases are TGTGCCAGCTTTTCTACCAAAAGCTCCTACAATGAGCAGTTCTTC.

This clone has just a few counts. The gene calls are TRBV5-1 and TRBJ2-7, with 11 positions matching TRBD2. Germline trimming cut 6 bases from V and 5 bases from J; bases unmatched to any gene: 10. The CDR3 totals 15 residues. Per germline, CDR1 SGHRS and CDR2 YFSETQ. CDR3 bases: TGCGCCAGCACCCCCGGACTAGCGGGTTCCCACGAGCAGTACTTC. This encodes CASTPGLAGSHEQYF.

This clone was seen a few times. This chain uses TRBV4-1 with TRBJ1-1; a weak D match, TRBD1 (5 bases). The V gene lost 6 bases and the J gene lost 6 bases, with 23 bases spanning the gap. This CDR3 has 16 residues. Germline assignment: CDR1 MGHRA and CDR2 YSYEKL. The CDR3, as DNA: TGCGCCAGCAGGGGGCTGGGCAGAAAGGGAAATTCTGAAGCTTTCTTT. This gives the protein CASRGLGRKGNSEAFF.

The chain links TRBV5-1 to TRBJ1-1; D is undetermined. The CDR3 spans 13 residues. Germline CDR1 is SGHRS and CDR2 is YFSETQ. V was shortened by 0 bases and J by 3 bases, with 6 bases between the two germline ends. CDR3 loop: CASSLGGHTEAFF. The CDR3 DNA follows: TGCGCCAGCAGCTTGGGAGGGCACACTGAAGCTTTCTTT.

This clone has just a few counts. The rearrangement uses TRBV7-2 and TRBJ2-2; D is perhaps TRBD2 (5 bases). V lost 5 bases and J 4 bases, leaving 14 bases between the germline ends. The CDR3 totals 15 residues. Per germline, CDR1 SGHTA and CDR2 FQGNSA. The chain's CDR3 is CASSQPAGGTGELFF. CDR3 in DNA: TGTGCCAGCAGCCAACCGGCGGGCGGCACCGGGGAGCTGTTTTTT. The whole variable domain, remainder taken from reference TRBV7-2 and TRBJ2-2, is GAGVSQSPSNKVTEKGKDVELRCDPISGHTALYWYRQSLGQGLEFLIYFQGNSAPDKSGLPSDRFSAERTGGSVSTLTIQRTQQEDSAVYLCASSQPAGGTGELFFGEGSRLTVL.

The chain couples TRBV30 to TRBJ2-1, with D tentatively TRBD1 (6 bases). Germline CDR1 is GTSNPN and CDR2 is SVGIG (reference sequence). With 0 bases removed from V and 15 bases from J, the gap between germline ends came to 12 bases. This CDR3 comprises 11 residues. The CDR3 loop is CAWSVQGHAFF. DNA for the CDR3: TGTGCCTGGAGTGTACAGGGTCATGCGTTCTTC.

The chain couples TRBV28 to TRBJ2-7, with 7 bases identical to TRBD2. CDR1 and CDR2 from the germline V gene are MDHEN and SYDVKM. The CDR3 length is 15 residues. V dropped 1 base and J dropped 3; count of bases not matched to a gene: 6. The CDR3 DNA sequence: TGTGCCAGCAGTTTATCTCGCGGGAGAGGCTACGAGCAGTACTTC. Encoded protein: CASSLSRGRGYEQYF. The full variable domain, rest sourced from reference TRBV28 and TRBJ2-7, is DVKVTQSSRYLVKRTGEKVFLECVQDMDHENMFWYRQDPGLGLRLIYFSYDVKMKEKGDIPEGYSVSREKKERFSLILESASTNQTSMYLCASSLSRGRGYEQYFGPGTRLTVT.

The sample holds a few counts of this clone. V is TRBV7-9 and J is TRBJ2-5, with 14 bases identical to TRBD2. Germline V gene data show CDR1 as SEHNR and CDR2 as FQNEAQ (reference sequence). Trimming took 3 bases from V and 3 from J; bases not matched to a gene: 6. This CDR3 region has 17 residues. The CDR3 loop reads CASSFALGLAGEETQYF. DNA for the CDR3: TGTGCCAGCAGCTTTGCGTTGGGACTAGCGGGAGAAGAGACCCAGTACTTC.

V gene TRBV5-4 combines with J gene TRBJ2-7; TRBD2 is a possible D gene (5 bases). The V end was cut by 3 bases, the J end by 8 bases, with 18 bases between. There are 14 residues in the CDR3. Germline V gives CDR1 SGHNT, CDR2 YYREEE (reference sequence). The CDR3 region is CASSSLEGTLQQYF. The CDR3, as DNA: TGTGCCAGCAGCTCTCTAGAGGGCACCTTACAGCAGTACTTC.

DNA of the CDR3: TGCGCCAGCAGCTTGGAGGAACTAGCGGGAGGGCACCAAGAGACCCAGTACTTC. It encodes CASSLEELAGGHQETQYF. The chain links TRBV5-1 to TRBJ2-5; 13 bases agree with TRBD2. Looked up from germline, CDR1 is SGHRS and CDR2 is YFSETQ. V lost 0 bases to trimming and J lost 0 bases; unmatched junction nucleotides: 5. This CDR3 spans 18 amino acids.